This TCR beta chain derives from a study of neurological immune-mediated disorders. Study overall: Of approximately 34 multiple sclerosis patients, some 31 were relapsing-remitting and 3 secondary progressive. Whole-study results and caveats: Multiple sclerosis was found to have the least TCR clonal expansion, below healthy controls, and HTLV-1-associated myelopathy the most. One related-CDR3 cluster, which may be a signature, held the repertoires of 18 of 34 multiple sclerosis patients after phylogenetic grouping. Among expanded clones, no CDR3 amino acid sequences were shared across subjects, a pattern suggesting private repertoires in all groups.

This clonotype appeared many times. Its antigen is still unknown. Each CDR3 protein is one row after TCRdb ran MiXCR on the 5' RACE reads. The sample includes 10,000 or so distinct CDR3 sequences, approximately 22% of them seen just once. Sequenced: CD8+ T cells from blood. This clonotype originated in a middle-aged woman with multiple sclerosis.

The CDR3 sequence: CASSSPGTGTGELFF. DNA for the CDR3: TGTGCCAGCAGTTCGCCCGGGACAGGGACCGGGGAGCTGTTTTTT. The chain employs TRBV12-3 or TRBV12-4 and TRBJ2-2; 9 bases align to TRBD1. V trimming: 4 bases; J trimming: 5 bases; junction bases outside the gene matches: 5. The CDR3 contains 15 residues.